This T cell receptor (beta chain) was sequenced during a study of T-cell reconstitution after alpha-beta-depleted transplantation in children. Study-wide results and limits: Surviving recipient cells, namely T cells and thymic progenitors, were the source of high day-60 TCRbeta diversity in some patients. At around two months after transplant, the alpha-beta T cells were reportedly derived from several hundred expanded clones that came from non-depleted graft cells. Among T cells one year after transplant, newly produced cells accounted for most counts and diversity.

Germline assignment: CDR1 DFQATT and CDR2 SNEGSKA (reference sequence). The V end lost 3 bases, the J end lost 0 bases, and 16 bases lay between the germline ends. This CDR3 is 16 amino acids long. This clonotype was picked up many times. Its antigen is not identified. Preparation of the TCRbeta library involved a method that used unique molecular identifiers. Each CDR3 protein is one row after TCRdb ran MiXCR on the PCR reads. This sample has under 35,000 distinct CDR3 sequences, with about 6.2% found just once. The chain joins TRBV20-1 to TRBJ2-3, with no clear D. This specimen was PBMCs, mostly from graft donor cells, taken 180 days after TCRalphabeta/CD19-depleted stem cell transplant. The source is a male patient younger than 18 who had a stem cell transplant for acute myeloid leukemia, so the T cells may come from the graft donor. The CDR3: CSASAGRVGSTDTQYF. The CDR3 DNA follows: TGCAGTGCTAGTGCCGGGCGTGTGGGTAGCACAGATACGCAGTATTTT.